The 25 T cell receptor beta chains given below trace back to one sample, sequenced in a study of human T cells and chemical hapten exposure. From the RACE reads, TCRdb called clonotypes with MiXCR, one entry per CDR3 protein. The sample yields roughly 89,000 distinct CDR3 sequences, about 11% seen once. Time point here: patch test 3, about 24 weeks after DPC sensitization. Treatment: therapeutic diphenylcyclopropenone sensitization with weekly scalp DPC. Source: whole blood, taken in connection with sensitization to the hapten diphenylcyclopropenone (DPC). All receptors derive from a woman in her twenties or thirties with alopecia areata. Some clones in this sample may be carry-over from other donors' samples.

This clonotype was counted ten times or more. This chain connects TRBV7-2 to TRBJ2-5; D might be TRBD1 or TRBD2, each matching 5 bases. The CDR3 length is 15 residues. CDR1 is SGHTA and CDR2 is FQGNSA in the germline V gene. Between the trimmed V and J ends, which lost 1 base and 4 bases, there was a span of 13 bases. The CDR3 DNA reads as TGTGCCAGCAGCTTAGTCGGGGCGGGCCCAGAGACCCAGTACTTC. Translation gives CASSLVGAGPETQYF. Full variable domain (outside the CDR3, taken from reference TRBV7-2 and TRBJ2-5): GAGVSQSPSNKVTEKGKDVELRCDPISGHTALYWYRQSLGQGLEFLIYFQGNSAPDKSGLPSDRFSAERTGGSVSTLTIQRTQQEDSAVYLCASSLVGAGPETQYFGPGTRLLVL.

This clonotype appeared many times. One junction end disagrees with the germline gene, perhaps due to a read error. The CDR3 region has the DNA TGTGCCAGCAGTAGGACAGCGAGCAATCAGCCCCAGCATTTT. This gives the protein CASSRTASNQPQHF. This chain links TRBV4-3 with TRBJ1-5; TRBD1 might be the D (6 bases). This CDR3 has 14 amino acids. In germline, CDR1 is LGHNA, CDR2 YSLEER.

There are many counts of this clonotype. The V gene is TRBV7-9, the J gene TRBJ1-1; weak D call: TRBD1 (5 bases). Trimming stripped 6 bases from V and 5 bases from J, with 13 bases between. This CDR3 is built from 13 residues. Germline CDR1 reads SEHNR; CDR2 reads FQNEAQ (reference sequence). The CDR3 coding sequence is TGTGCCAGCAGGGAGAGGGCAGGGACTGAAGCTTTCTTT. This gives the protein CASRERAGTEAFF.

The sample holds a few counts of this clonotype. This rearrangement joins TRBV9 to TRBJ1-6; D not resolved. The CDR3 has 12 residues. CDR1 is SGDLS and CDR2 is YYNGEE in the germline V gene. The germline V and J ends were trimmed by 3 bases and 9 bases, with 7 bases remaining between them. CDR3 sequence reads: CASSAFSSPLHF. The CDR3 coding sequence is TGTGCCAGCAGCGCCTTTAGTTCACCCCTCCACTTT.

This clonotype has only a few counts. The chain combines TRBV5-5 with TRBJ2-6, with D perhaps TRBD1 or TRBD2 (5 bases each). Germline V gene sequence: CDR1 SGHKS, CDR2 YYEKEE (reference sequence). Deletions cut 1 base from V and 0 bases from J, with 11 bases between. This CDR3 spans 17 amino acids. This CDR3 reads CASSLTGALSGANVLTF. The CDR3 region has the DNA TGTGCCAGCAGCTTGACCGGGGCCCTCTCTGGGGCCAACGTCCTGACTTTC.

In its sample, this clonotype was seen a few times. CDR3 region: CASSSDTDGTNEKLFF. The CDR3 coding sequence is TGCGCCAGCAGCTCGGATACGGACGGGACTAATGAAAAACTGTTTTTT. The chain joins TRBV5-1 to TRBJ1-4; D remains ambiguous. This CDR3 region has 16 residues. The germline CDR1 and CDR2 sequences are SGHRS and YFSETQ. Trimming stripped 3 bases from V and 2 bases from J, with 14 bases between. Full variable domain (rest looked up from reference TRBV5-1 and TRBJ1-4): KAGVTQTPRYLIKTRGQQVTLSCSPISGHRSVSWYQQTPGQGLQFLFEYFSETQRNKGNFPGRFSGRQFSNSRSEMNVSTLELGDSALYLCASSSDTDGTNEKLFFGSGTQLSVL.

This clonotype was counted at least ten times. The chain uses TRBV7-2 and TRBJ1-2; weak D call: TRBD1 (5 bases). The CDR3 has 14 residues. The germline V and J ends were trimmed by 5 bases and 0 bases, with 10 bases remaining between them. Germline V CDR1 and CDR2: SGHTA, FQGNSA. The DNA for the CDR3 is TGTGCCAGCAGCCGGGGACTGGCTAACTATGGCTACACCTTC. Translating gives CASSRGLANYGYTF.

This clonotype was counted many times. The chain has TRBV20-1 and TRBJ2-7, with D possibly matching TRBD2 (5 bases). Germline V gene data show CDR1 as DFQATT and CDR2 as SNEGSKA (reference sequence). The CDR3 has 13 residues. V lost 2 bases, J lost 0 bases, and 8 bases lay in between. The CDR3 DNA follows: TGCAGTGCTAGATCGGGGAGCTCCTACGAGCAGTACGTC. Translating gives CSARSGSSYEQYV.

This chain uses TRBV29-1 with TRBJ2-1, with 9 bases that match TRBD2. Germline lookup yields CDR1 SQVTM and CDR2 ANQGSEA. CDR3 length: 15 amino acids. J gave up 4 bases and V 4 bases, and 8 bases lay outside the gene matches. This chain's CDR3 is CSVGAAGGTYNEQFF. As DNA, the CDR3 is TGCAGCGTTGGTGCGGCGGGGGGGACTTACAATGAGCAGTTCTTC.

The chain recombines TRBV5-6 with TRBJ2-1, with D tentatively TRBD2 (6 bases). The V end lost 4 bases, the J end lost 9 bases, and 14 bases lay between the germline ends. Germline CDR1 reads SGHDT; CDR2 reads YYEEEE. The CDR3 totals 13 residues. CDR3 in amino acids: CASSRGSSSEQFF. Here the CDR3 DNA reads TGTGCCAGCAGCCGGGGGTCGAGTAGTGAGCAGTTCTTC.

This clonotype came up many times. The V call is TRBV12-3 or TRBV12-4, the J call TRBJ1-5; 9 nucleotides match TRBD1. The CDR3 contains 15 residues. V dropped 6 bases and J dropped 1; count of bases not matched to a gene: 4. CDR3 sequence reads: CASSRTGESNQPQHF. The CDR3 nucleotides read TGTGCCAGCAGCCGGACAGGGGAGAGCAATCAGCCCCAGCATTTT.

The chain joins TRBV6-5 to TRBJ2-6; 7 bases align to TRBD1. CDR1 MNHEY and CDR2 SVGAGI come from the germline V gene. The CDR3 has 17 residues. The V gene end was trimmed by 0 bases and the J gene end by 4 bases; junction bases not matched to a gene: 6. CDR3 sequence reads: CASSYSTGPSGANVLTF. The CDR3 nucleotides are TGTGCCAGCAGTTACTCGACAGGGCCTTCAGGGGCCAACGTCCTGACTTTC.

This clonotype was seen a handful of times. The chain combines TRBV7-6 with TRBJ2-7; no definite D call. Germline-derived CDR1 and CDR2 are SGHVS and FNYEAQ. The CDR3 consists of 14 residues. The V end lost 5 bases, the J end lost 2 bases, and 13 bases lay between the germline ends. Here the CDR3 reads CASSPAGPTYEQYF. In DNA form, the CDR3 reads TGTGCCAGCAGCCCCGCCGGCCCGACCTACGAGCAGTACTTC. Combining the CDR3 with reference TRBV7-6 and TRBJ2-7 gives the whole variable domain GAGVSQSPRYKVTKRGQDVALRCDPISGHVSLYWYRQALGQGPEFLTYFNYEAQQDKSGLPNDRFSAERPEGSISTLTIQRTEQRDSAMYRCASSPAGPTYEQYFGPGTRLTVT.

This clonotype was observed a few times. The chain uses TRBV2 and TRBJ2-5; 9 bases agree with TRBD2. The length of the CDR3 is 15 residues. With 2 bases clipped from V and 8 bases from J, the junction kept 9 bases outside the gene matches. Germline values: CDR1 SNHLY, CDR2 FYNNEI. CDR3: CASSETSSGVPTQYF. The CDR3 nucleotides are TGTGCCAGCAGTGAAACGTCTAGCGGGGTCCCAACCCAGTACTTC.

This clonotype has at least ten counts. The CDR3 region has the DNA TGCAGTGCTGCCGGGACAGGGAACACAGATACGCAGTATTTT. Its protein product is CSAAGTGNTDTQYF. The chain recombines TRBV20-1 with TRBJ2-3; 9 bases line up with TRBD1. After removal of 5 bases from V and 2 bases from J, the junction contained 5 bases not matched to a gene. The length of the CDR3 is 14 residues. Germline V gene lookup returns CDR1 DFQATT and CDR2 SNEGSKA (reference sequence).

This clonotype was recorded a few times. The chain has TRBV28 and TRBJ2-5, with D perhaps TRBD1 (6 bases). Germline CDR1 is MDHEN and CDR2 is SYDVKM. The CDR3 spans 12 residues. Trimming took 2 bases from V and 10 from J, leaving 11 bases between them. CDR3: CASSLRQGNQYF. The CDR3 DNA reads TGTGCCAGCAGTTTAAGGCAGGGGAACCAGTACTTC.

This clonotype occurred many times. The chain combines TRBV29-1 with TRBJ2-1; 12 bases fit TRBD2. The CDR3 is 13 residues long. In germline, CDR1 is SQVTM, CDR2 ANQGSEA. Losses at the gene ends were 6 bases for V and 9 bases for J; bases not matched to a gene: 6. For the CDR3, the DNA is TGCAGCGTGCTGACTAGCGGGAGTGCTGAGCAGTTCTTC. Its translation is CSVLTSGSAEQFF.

This clonotype showed up just a few times. The chain is built from TRBV10-2 and TRBJ1-1, with D maybe TRBD1 (6 bases). The CDR3 is made up of 15 amino acids. The germline gives CDR1 WSHSY, CDR2 SAAADI. V lost 10 bases to trimming and J lost 4 bases, with 22 bases between them. CDR3 nucleotide sequence: TGCGCCACAACAGGGCTCTGGGAACGGGGCACTGAAGCTTTCTTT. Protein product: CATTGLWERGTEAFF.

The V call is TRBV7-9, the J call TRBJ2-2; no firm D call. CDR1 and CDR2 from the germline V gene are SEHNR and FQNEAQ (reference sequence). With 3 bases removed from V and 4 bases from J, the gap between germline ends came to 6 bases. This CDR3 has 13 residues. The CDR3 protein is CASSFQITGELFF. The CDR3 nucleotides are TGTGCCAGCAGCTTTCAGATCACCGGGGAGCTGTTTTTT.

This clonotype was detected a few times. The chain recombines TRBV7-8 with TRBJ2-3; 7 bases match TRBD2. The V gene's germline CDR1 is SGHVS and CDR2 FQNEAQ. J lost 4 bases, V lost 4 bases, and 20 bases had no gene match. The CDR3 contains 19 residues. The CDR3 sequence: CASSSPELGLAGQADTQYF. CDR3 nucleotide sequence: TGTGCCAGCAGCTCCCCTGAGTTAGGGTTAGCGGGTCAGGCAGATACGCAGTATTTT. The entire variable domain, with the rest obtained from reference TRBV7-8 and TRBJ2-3, is as follows: GAGVSQSPRYKVAKRGQDVALRCDPISGHVSLFWYQQALGQGPEFLTYFQNEAQLDKSGLPSDRFFAERPEGSVSTLKIQRTQQEDSAVYLCASSSPELGLAGQADTQYFGPGTRLTVL.

This clonotype occurred a few times. The chain has TRBV5-1 and TRBJ1-1, with D unresolved. Germline V CDR1 and CDR2: SGHRS, YFSETQ. The CDR3 contains 13 residues. V was cut by 5 bases and J by 1 base, with 9 bases left in between. The CDR3 nucleotides are TGCGCCAGCAGAATGACCCCGAACACTGAAGCTTTCTTT. Translated, it gives CASRMTPNTEAFF.

The table lists this clonotype with many counts. The chain recombines TRBV24-1 with TRBJ2-1; 7 nucleotides align to TRBD1. This CDR3 has 14 residues. Per germline, CDR1 KGHDR and CDR2 SFDVKD. J lost 6 bases, V lost 4 bases, and 5 bases had no gene match. Here the CDR3 reads CATSDPTGFNEQFF. CDR3 nucleotides: TGTGCCACCAGTGACCCGACAGGGTTCAATGAGCAGTTCTTC.

This clonotype was detected ten times or more. The V call is TRBV21-1, the J call TRBJ2-7; the table gives TRBD2 as D, unverified against the DNA. TRBV21-1 is marked as a pseudogene. The CDR3 sequence is 15 residues long. In DNA form, the CDR3 reads TGTGCCAGCAGCACGGCGGGAACTAGACGTGACGAGCAGTACGTC. Protein product: CASSTAGTRRDEQYV.

This clonotype was found once. Possible read error: a much larger clone is one base away. This rearrangement joins TRBV28 to TRBJ2-2; tentative D call: TRBD1 (9 bases). V lost 7 bases to trimming and J lost 4 bases, with 28 bases between them. CDR3 length equals 19 residues. Per the germline V gene, CDR1 is MDHEN and CDR2 is SYDVKM. This chain's CDR3 is CASITGTGLSGVLTGELFF. CDR3 sequence (DNA): TGTGCCAGCATCACCGGGACAGGGCTTAGCGGGGTCCTCACCGGGGAGCTGTTTTTT.

This clonotype was observed a few times. The V gene is TRBV6-6, the J gene TRBJ1-1, with no clear D. The CDR3 is 11 residues long. V shed 11 bases and J shed 8 bases, with 15 bases lying between them. The germline V gene encodes CDR1 MNHNY and CDR2 SVGAGI (reference sequence). As DNA, the CDR3 is TGTGCCGGAGCCGGGGTAGGGGAAGCTTTCTTT. Amino acids: CAGAGVGEAFF.